Following are 18 T cell receptor beta chains from one sample sequenced in a study of identical twins. TCRdb re-called the 5' RACE reads through MiXCR, storing one row per CDR3 protein. Among about 690,000 distinct CDR3 sequences listed, less than 25% were seen once. These records were also assigned to another study, of T cells expressing NK-cell markers.

Material: PBMCs. These receptors originate from a woman between 18 and 29 years old in good health.

This clonotype was detected only a few times. The chain recombines TRBV12-3 or TRBV12-4 with TRBJ1-1, with 9 nucleotides matching TRBD1. The CDR3 consists of 14 residues. V was pared by 1 base and J by 8 bases, with 5 bases of the junction left unmatched. The CDR3 DNA reads as TGTGCCAGCAGTTTAGGGACGGGACAGGGCGAAGCTTTCTTT. It encodes CASSLGTGQGEAFF.

V and J are TRBV7-2 and TRBJ2-1; 11 positions match TRBD2. The V segment lost 1 base and the J segment 10 bases; nucleotides outside the gene matches: 6. The CDR3 runs 15 residues. Germline V CDR1 and CDR2: SGHTA, FQGNSA. Written as DNA, the CDR3 is TGTGCCAGCAGCTTAGATAGCGGGGGGGCCTGGGAGCAGTTCTTC. Its translation is CASSLDSGGAWEQFF.

The J gene is TRBJ2-7, the V gene TRBV19; maybe TRBD1 (6 bases). This CDR3 is 13 amino acids long. The ends were cut back, 6 bases at V and 9 bases at J, with 18 bases in the middle. The V gene's germline CDR1 is LNHDA and CDR2 SQIVND (reference sequence). CDR3 bases: TGTGCCAGTAGCCCACGGGACACGCGGAGGCAGTACTTC. As protein: CASSPRDTRRQYF.

This clonotype was observed a few times. The V and J genes are TRBV12-3 or TRBV12-4 and TRBJ2-1, with D perhaps matching TRBD1 or TRBD2 (6 bases each). The CDR3 is 17 amino acids. V gave up 5 bases and J gave up 0 bases, with 17 bases separating them. The CDR3 DNA follows: TGTGCCAGCAGTCGGGGGTGGGGGGCCAGCTCCTACAATGAGCAGTTCTTC. Its protein is CASSRGWGASSYNEQFF.

The sample holds one count of this clonotype. V usage is TRBV24-1 and J usage is TRBJ2-4; 8 bases are a match to TRBD1. This CDR3 contains 16 residues. J was trimmed by 4 bases and V by 2 bases; bases with no gene match: 6. Looked up from germline, CDR1 is KGHDR and CDR2 is SFDVKD. The DNA of the CDR3 is TGTGCCACCAGTGATTCAAGGACAGGGACAAAAAACATTCAGTACTTC. Translated, it gives CATSDSRTGTKNIQYF.

This clonotype was seen a handful of times. The chain couples TRBV6-5 to TRBJ1-1; D remains ambiguous. Deletions cut 2 bases from V and 0 bases from J, with 10 bases between. The CDR3 sequence is 15 residues long. Germline loops: CDR1 MNHEY, CDR2 SVGAGI. Here the CDR3 DNA reads TGTGCCAGCAGTTACCCGTTAGACATGAACACTGAAGCTTTCTTT. Translated, it gives CASSYPLDMNTEAFF.

The chain combines TRBV12-3 or TRBV12-4 with TRBJ2-3, with a weak D call TRBD2 (6 bases). This CDR3 region has 15 residues. V was clipped by 5 bases and J by 2 bases, with 14 bases between them. The CDR3 region has the DNA TGTGCCAGCAGTCCCGGTAGGACTACCACAGATACGCAGTATTTT. Encoded protein: CASSPGRTTTDTQYF.

This clonotype was seen at least ten times. V is TRBV3-1 and J is TRBJ2-7; D is unclear. Germline CDR1 LGHDT, CDR2 YNNKEL (reference sequence). Trimming cost V 3 bases and J 6 bases, with 6 bases left between them. The CDR3 has 11 residues. Here the CDR3 reads CASSHTGEQYF. The CDR3 region has the DNA TGTGCCAGCAGCCACACGGGCGAGCAGTACTTC.

The chain joins TRBV19 to TRBJ2-7; TRBD2 matches 13 bases. V shed 7 bases and J 3 bases; nucleotides not matched to a gene: 6. CDR3 length: 15 amino acids. Germline CDR1 is LNHDA and CDR2 is SQIVND (reference sequence). The CDR3 sequence is CASIEGTSGNYEQYF. Written as DNA, the CDR3 is TGTGCCAGTATTGAGGGGACTAGCGGGAACTACGAGCAGTACTTC.

This clonotype was seen only a few times. This chain connects TRBV5-1 to TRBJ2-3; the D gene is possibly TRBD2 (6 bases). The ends were cut back, 0 bases at V and 1 base at J, with 9 bases in the middle. This CDR3 has 15 amino acids. In germline, CDR1 is SGHRS, CDR2 YFSETQ. The CDR3 region is CASSLASAGTDTQYF. The CDR3 nucleotides read TGCGCCAGCAGCTTGGCTAGCGCGGGCACAGATACGCAGTATTTT.

The gene calls are TRBV5-6 and TRBJ1-6; 7 bases align to TRBD1. Trimming cost V 4 bases and J 9 bases; bases outside gene matches: 10. The CDR3 has 15 amino acids. CDR1 and CDR2 from the germline V gene are SGHDT and YYEEEE. The CDR3 sequence is CASSQMRQGRSPLHF. The DNA of the CDR3 is TGTGCCAGCAGCCAGATGAGACAGGGCCGTTCACCCCTCCACTTT.

This clonotype was counted only a few times. The J gene is TRBJ2-7, the V gene TRBV20-1; a possible D gene is TRBD1 (6 bases). The CDR3 extends over 14 amino acids. Between the trimmed V and J ends, which lost 1 base and 4 bases, there was a span of 14 bases. CDR1 is DFQATT, CDR2 SNEGSKA, per germline (reference sequence). CDR3 sequence: CSARGTQGEYEQYF. CDR3 nucleotides: TGCAGTGCTAGAGGGACACAGGGAGAATACGAGCAGTACTTC.

Note on this clonotype: A much larger clone differs from this one at a single base, so this may be a read error. The V and J genes are TRBV6-2 or TRBV6-3 and TRBJ2-1, with 14 positions matching TRBD2. The trim removed 5 bases at V and 9 bases at J, leaving 6 bases unmatched. The CDR3 contains 15 residues. The germline V gene has CDR1 MNHEY and CDR2 SVGEGT. CDR3 loop: CASSLRTSGRSEQFF. CDR3 in DNA: TGTGCCAGCAGTCTACGGACTAGCGGGAGGAGTGAGCAGTTCTTC.

There are many counts of this clonotype. This chain uses TRBV6-1 with TRBJ2-7, with a weak D call TRBD2 (6 bases). V lost 1 base and J lost 0, with 13 bases in between. The length of the CDR3 is 16 residues. The germline V gene encodes CDR1 MNHNS and CDR2 SASEGT. This CDR3 reads CASSEGGAGSSYEQYF. The DNA of the CDR3 is TGTGCCAGCAGTGAAGGTGGGGCGGGATCCTCCTACGAGCAGTACTTC.

This clonotype was seen a few times. The chain couples TRBV20-1 to TRBJ2-5; TRBD1 matches 7 bases. This CDR3 is 14 amino acids long. V shed 6 bases, J shed 5 bases, and the junction held 12 bases outside the gene matches. The germline CDR1 and CDR2 sequences are DFQATT and SNEGSKA (reference sequence). The CDR3: CSAKKQGRVETQYF. CDR3 sequence (DNA): TGCAGTGCGAAGAAACAGGGGAGAGTGGAGACCCAGTACTTC.

This clonotype has a handful of counts. The genes are TRBV5-1 and TRBJ1-1, with a tentative D call TRBD1 (5 bases). CDR1 is SGHRS and CDR2 is YFSETQ in the germline V gene. The CDR3 has 15 residues. The ends were cut back, 5 bases at V and 0 bases at J, with 14 bases in the middle. CDR3: CASRATQGMNTEAFF. CDR3 DNA: TGCGCCAGCAGAGCTACGCAGGGAATGAACACTGAAGCTTTCTTT.

The sample holds one count of this clonotype. The chain is built from TRBV7-6 and TRBJ1-1; TRBD1 might be the D (6 bases). This CDR3 spans 15 amino acids. V was clipped by 4 bases and J by 0 bases, with 12 bases between them. CDR1 SGHVS and CDR2 FNYEAQ come from the germline V gene. CDR3 loop: CASSSEQGVNTEAFF. Here the CDR3 DNA reads TGTGCCAGCAGCTCCGAACAGGGTGTGAACACTGAAGCTTTCTTT. Complete variable domain (other parts from reference TRBV7-6 and TRBJ1-1): GAGVSQSPRYKVTKRGQDVALRCDPISGHVSLYWYRQALGQGPEFLTYFNYEAQQDKSGLPNDRFSAERPEGSISTLTIQRTEQRDSAMYRCASSSEQGVNTEAFFGQGTRLTVV.

The chain carries TRBV6-1 and TRBJ2-1, with a tentative D call TRBD2 (6 bases). The CDR3 spans 12 residues. The germline CDR1 and CDR2 sequences are MNHNS and SASEGT. Trimming stripped 7 bases from V and 10 bases from J, with 14 bases between. The CDR3 reads CASMRGLGEQFF. Written as DNA, the CDR3 is TGTGCCAGCATGAGGGGACTGGGGGAGCAGTTCTTC.